These T cell receptor beta chains were read from a single sample in a study of siplizumab effects on memory and regulatory T cells. The data were produced by immunoSEQ multiplex PCR, yet TCRdb's version contains in-frame clones alone and is incomplete. The sample contains about 100,000 clones, about nine tenths of which appear only once. Sequencing input: CD4+ T cells sorted from blood. These receptors were taken from a human donor in good health. Some clones in this sample may be carry-over from other donors' samples. The CDR3 runs from the conserved cysteine through the conserved F or W. Fields, in order: V gene, clone size, D gene, CDR3 protein. D genes are given only for firm matches. Some rows mark clone size as missing; the rest say once, few, many or name a class of expanded clone.

TRBV29-1 | once | TRBD2 | CSVDGGRTAGEQFF
TRBV10-1 | . | TRBD2 | CASSPLLAGGADTQYF
TRBV7-3 | . | . | CASSSLGGPDGYTF
TRBV9 | . | . | CASSVEARRDTEAFF
TRBV15 | . | . | CATSRGVGSGPRTDTQYF
TRBV29-1 | . | TRBD1 | CSVPGQGGNEQYF
TRBV29-1 | few | . | CSVARETTEAFF
TRBV11-3 | . | . | CASSLEPPRAASSYNEQFF
TRBV28 | once | . | CASSRQWKSNYGYTF
TRBV18 | . | TRBD1 | CASSGETGSYNEQFF
TRBV10-3 | . | . | CAIKRARKSTDTQYF
TRBV10-3 | . | TRBD2 | CAISGGRAGTDTQYF
TRBV30 | . | . | CAWSVPLRSPGYTF
TRBV4-1 | . | TRBD2 | CASSQDGSGSQPRYF
TRBV6-1 | . | . | CASSSIGEQYF
TRBV19 | . | . | CASSIRREETQYF
TRBV9 | . | TRBD1 | CASSVETGGDNTQYF
TRBV6-1 | . | . | CASREPGHQETQYF
TRBV7-8 | . | . | CASSARESNYEQYF
TRBV9 | . | TRBD2 | CASSAGLADPGAQYF
TRBV28 | . | . | CASSINQGYNEKLFF
TRBV7-3 | . | . | CASSLNDRNSNQPQHF
TRBV10-3 | . | . | CAISESTSNEQFF
TRBV19 | . | TRBD1 | CASRSTGSSYEQYF
TRBV6-1 | . | . | CASMPSSETQYF
TRBV7-7 | . | . | CASSLADGVEQFF
TRBV18 | . | . | CASSPVRSSYNEQFF
TRBV5-1 | once | . | CASSSAGSYEQYF
TRBV5-1 | . | TRBD1 | CASSLGQGGADTQYF
TRBV7-2 | . | . | CASSSRVRTPYEQYF
TRBV27 | . | . | CASRALPGPNTGELFF
TRBV12-5 | . | . | CASGLGQHNEQFF
TRBV6-1 | . | TRBD2 | CASMSGTEETQYF
TRBV6-1 | . | . | CASTYRDTEAFF
TRBV5-1 | . | . | CASSLAVSYNEQFF
TRBV7-2 | . | . | CASSYGRTDTQYF
TRBV6-1 | . | . | CASSEPVFLTGSYNSPLHF
TRBV7-9 | . | . | CASSPAVGFYEQYF
TRBV27 | . | TRBD2 | CASRLEGGYQETQYF
TRBV10-3 | . | . | CAIRAPERSSYEQYF
TRBV15 | . | . | CATSRIRSPNQGGQYF
TRBV2 | . | TRBD2 | CASMVPAGEGGQETQYF
TRBV29-1 | . | . | CSVEVGRGGELFF
TRBV7-8 | . | . | CASSLPRFDPYEQYF
TRBV7-3 | . | TRBD1 | CASSLGTALPYEQYF
TRBV7-9 | . | . | CASSRIWDKVNYGYTF
TRBV28 | . | . | CASSLIPLGGSYEQYF
TRBV15 | . | TRBD1 | CATSDPGTENTEAFF